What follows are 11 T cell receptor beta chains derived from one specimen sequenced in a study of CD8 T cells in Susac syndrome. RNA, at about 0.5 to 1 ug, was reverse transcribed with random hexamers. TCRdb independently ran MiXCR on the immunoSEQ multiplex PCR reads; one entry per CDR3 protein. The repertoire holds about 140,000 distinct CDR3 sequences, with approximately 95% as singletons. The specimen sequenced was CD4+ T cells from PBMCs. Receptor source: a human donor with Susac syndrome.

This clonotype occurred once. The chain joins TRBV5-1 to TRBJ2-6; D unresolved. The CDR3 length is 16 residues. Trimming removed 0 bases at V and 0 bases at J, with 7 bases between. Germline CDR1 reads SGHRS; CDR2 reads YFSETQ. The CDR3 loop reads CASSLAGRSGANVLTF. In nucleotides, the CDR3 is TGCGCCAGCAGCTTGGCAGGTCGCTCTGGGGCCAACGTCCTGACTTTC.

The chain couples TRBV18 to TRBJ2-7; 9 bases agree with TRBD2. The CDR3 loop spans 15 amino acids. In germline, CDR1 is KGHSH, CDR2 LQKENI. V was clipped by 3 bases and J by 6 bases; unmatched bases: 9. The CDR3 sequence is CASSPLGTSFGEQYF. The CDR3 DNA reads TGTGCCAGCTCACCGCTTGGGACTAGCTTTGGCGAGCAGTACTTC.

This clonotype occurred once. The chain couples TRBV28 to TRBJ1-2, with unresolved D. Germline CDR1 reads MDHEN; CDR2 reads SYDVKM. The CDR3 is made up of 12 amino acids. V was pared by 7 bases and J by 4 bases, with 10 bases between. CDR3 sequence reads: CASIHRGYGYTF. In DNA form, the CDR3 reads TGTGCCAGCATCCATCGGGGCTATGGCTACACCTTC.

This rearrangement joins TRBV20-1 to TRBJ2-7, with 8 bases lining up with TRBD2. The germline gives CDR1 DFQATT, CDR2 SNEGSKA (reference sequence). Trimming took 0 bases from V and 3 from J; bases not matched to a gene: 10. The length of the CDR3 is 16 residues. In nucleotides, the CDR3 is TGCAGTGCTAGAGATCAGGGGACGGGAGGGGACTACGAGCAGTACTTC. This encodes CSARDQGTGGDYEQYF.

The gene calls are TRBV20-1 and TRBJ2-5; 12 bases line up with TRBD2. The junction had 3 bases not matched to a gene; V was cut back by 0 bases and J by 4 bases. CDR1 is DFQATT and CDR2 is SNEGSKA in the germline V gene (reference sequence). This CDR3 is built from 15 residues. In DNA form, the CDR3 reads TGCAGTGCTAGAGATCGACTAGCGGGAGCAGAGACCCAGTACTTC. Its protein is CSARDRLAGAETQYF.

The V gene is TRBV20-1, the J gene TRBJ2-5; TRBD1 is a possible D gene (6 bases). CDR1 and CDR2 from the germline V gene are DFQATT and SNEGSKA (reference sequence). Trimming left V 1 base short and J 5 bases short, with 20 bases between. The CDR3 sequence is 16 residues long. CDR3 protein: CSARGDPTGTRETQYF. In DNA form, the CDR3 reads TGCAGTGCTAGAGGAGACCCGACCGGGACACGGGAGACCCAGTACTTC.

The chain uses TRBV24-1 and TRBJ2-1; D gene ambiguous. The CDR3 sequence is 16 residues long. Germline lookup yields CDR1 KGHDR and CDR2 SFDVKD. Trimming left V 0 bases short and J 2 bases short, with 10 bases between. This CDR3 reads CATSDLSQGPYNEQFF. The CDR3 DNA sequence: TGTGCCACCAGTGATTTGTCGCAAGGTCCCTACAATGAGCAGTTCTTC.

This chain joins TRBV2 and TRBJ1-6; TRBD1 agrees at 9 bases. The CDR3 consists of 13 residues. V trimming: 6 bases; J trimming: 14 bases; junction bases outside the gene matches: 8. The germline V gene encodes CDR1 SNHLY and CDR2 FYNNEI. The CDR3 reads CASRGDRESTLHF. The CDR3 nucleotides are TGTGCCAGCAGAGGGGACAGGGAATCTACCCTCCACTTT.

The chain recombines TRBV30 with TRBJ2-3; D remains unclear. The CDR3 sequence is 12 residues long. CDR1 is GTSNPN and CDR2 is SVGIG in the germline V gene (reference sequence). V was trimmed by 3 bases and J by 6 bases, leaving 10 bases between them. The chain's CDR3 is CAWSPSQDTQYF. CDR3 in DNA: TGTGCCTGGAGCCCCAGTCAGGATACGCAGTATTTT.

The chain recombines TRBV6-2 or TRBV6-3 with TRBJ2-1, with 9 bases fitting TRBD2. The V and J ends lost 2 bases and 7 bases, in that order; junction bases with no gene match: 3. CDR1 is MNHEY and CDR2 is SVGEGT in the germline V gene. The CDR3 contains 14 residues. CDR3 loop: CASSYGLAMNEQFF. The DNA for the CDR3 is TGTGCCAGCAGTTACGGACTAGCGATGAATGAGCAGTTCTTC.

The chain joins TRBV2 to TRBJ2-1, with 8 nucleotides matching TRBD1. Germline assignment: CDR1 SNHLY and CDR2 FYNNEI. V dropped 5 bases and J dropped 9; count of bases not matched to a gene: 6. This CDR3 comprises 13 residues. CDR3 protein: CASSTDRGGEQFF. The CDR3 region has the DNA TGTGCCAGCAGTACCGACAGGGGAGGTGAGCAGTTCTTC.